This T cell receptor beta chain originates from a study of blood T cell repertoires in COVID-19. In the original processing: Estimation of nucleated cell counts relied on the amplification of reference gene primers. Profiling relied on immunoSEQ multiplex PCR, and the TCRdb table lists in-frame clones only, not all of them. That table gives V, J and clone size, and the DNA gave D and trimming. The profile covers about 480,000 clones, with approximately 88% appearing a single time and 1.5% to 2% taken by the ten largest. Recruitment covered about two dozen US areas and drew participants whose ages spanned about 18 to 89 years. Each participant's cohort was designated according to participant-reported clinical history. Recovered Cohort 3 donors showed two negative PCRs, clearance, or symptom resolution. The TCR comes from a woman between 40 and 50 years old who had recovered from COVID-19. The sequenced material came from PBMCs or T cells enriched from blood (not recorded which).

The CDR3: CASSVDRGGGETQYF. The CDR3 bases are TGTGCCAGCAGCGTAGACCGGGGAGGCGGCGAGACCCAGTACTTC. The chain recombines TRBV9 with TRBJ2-5, with D possibly being TRBD2 (6 bases). The CDR3 consists of 15 residues. Trimming took off 0 bases at V and 5 bases at J, with 14 bases between the two ends. Germline V lookup: CDR1 SGDLS, CDR2 YYNGEE.